These T cell receptor beta chains were read from a single sample in a study of blood T cell repertoires in COVID-19. TCRdb's table, derived via immunoSEQ multiplex PCR, lists solely in-frame clones and lacks some. The table records some 330,000 clones, 70% to 90% of them present only once. The sequenced sample consisted of PBMCs or T cells enriched from blood (not recorded which). Receptors were obtained from a man aged 40-55 years in a cohort exposed to, infected with or recovered from COVID-19 (not recorded which). Both conserved end residues are part of each CDR3. A D gene is named only where the DNA matches it firmly. Size tells how often a clone was seen (once, few, many) or the class of an expanded clone, and some rows leave it out.

d_gene: .; v_gene: TRBV10-3; abundance: .; j_gene: TRBJ2-2; CDR3nt: TGTGCCATCAGTGCGGGAGTATACACCGGGGAGCTGTTTTTT; CDR3aa: CAISAGVYTGELFF
d_gene: .; v_gene: TRBV1; abundance: .; j_gene: TRBJ2-5; CDR3nt: TGCACCAGCAGCCAAGATAGGGGACTAGCCCAAGAGACCCAGTACTTC; CDR3aa: CTSSQDRGLAQETQYF
d_gene: TRBD1; v_gene: TRBV4-1; abundance: .; j_gene: TRBJ1-3; CDR3nt: TGCGCCAGCAGCCGCGCCGGGACAGCCTCTGGAAACACCATATATTTT; CDR3aa: CASSRAGTASGNTIYF
d_gene: TRBD1; v_gene: TRBV5-5; abundance: .; j_gene: TRBJ2-1; CDR3nt: TGTGCCAGCACTAAAACAGGACAGGGGGCGCGAAATGAGCAGTTCTTC; CDR3aa: CASTKTGQGARNEQFF
d_gene: .; v_gene: TRBV3-1/TRBV3-2; abundance: .; j_gene: TRBJ1-2; CDR3nt: TGTGCCAGCAGCTCGGGACAATATGGCTACACCTTC; CDR3aa: CASSSGQYGYTF
d_gene: .; v_gene: TRBV19; abundance: .; j_gene: TRBJ2-3; CDR3nt: TGTGCCAGTAGTATCCCTAGCACAGATACGCAGTATTTT; CDR3aa: CASSIPSTDTQYF
d_gene: TRBD1; v_gene: TRBV28; abundance: .; j_gene: TRBJ1-3; CDR3nt: TGTGCCAGCAGTTTGCAGGGGGCGTTAAACACCATATATTTT; CDR3aa: CASSLQGALNTIYF
d_gene: TRBD2; v_gene: TRBV10-3; abundance: few; j_gene: TRBJ2-7; CDR3nt: TGTGCCATCAGTGGGGAAGGCGGGAGGCGAGAGCAGTACTTC; CDR3aa: CAISGEGGRREQYF
d_gene: TRBD1; v_gene: TRBV19; abundance: once; j_gene: TRBJ1-2; CDR3nt: TGTGCCAGTAGTGCTGGGCAGGGGGCTAACTATGGCTACACCTTC; CDR3aa: CASSAGQGANYGYTF
d_gene: TRBD2; v_gene: TRBV27; abundance: .; j_gene: TRBJ2-1; CDR3nt: TGTGCCAGCAGTTCGTTCGGGACTAGCGGGATAAATGAGCAGTTCTTC; CDR3aa: CASSSFGTSGINEQFF
d_gene: TRBD1; v_gene: TRBV18; abundance: .; j_gene: TRBJ2-2; CDR3nt: TGTGCCAGCTCACCACCGGGACAGGCGTACACCGGGGAGCTGTTTTTT; CDR3aa: CASSPPGQAYTGELFF
d_gene: TRBD1; v_gene: TRBV25-1; abundance: .; j_gene: TRBJ1-4; CDR3nt: TGTGCCAGCAGTGAACCTAGGACAGGGTTTGAAAAACTGTTTTTT; CDR3aa: CASSEPRTGFEKLFF
d_gene: TRBD2; v_gene: TRBV4-1; abundance: few; j_gene: TRBJ2-2; CDR3nt: TGCGCCAGCAGCCAAGGGTCGGGACTAACAGGAACCGGGGAGCTGTTTTTT; CDR3aa: CASSQGSGLTGTGELFF
d_gene: TRBD2; v_gene: TRBV7-6; abundance: .; j_gene: TRBJ2-3; CDR3nt: TGTGCCAGCAGCTTGGAACTACTAGCGGGAGGGCCCACAGATACGCAGTATTTT; CDR3aa: CASSLELLAGGPTDTQYF
d_gene: TRBD1; v_gene: TRBV6-2/TRBV6-3; abundance: .; j_gene: TRBJ1-1; CDR3nt: TGTGCCAGCAGTTACATTTTACAGGGGGCCTTCGGGGCTTTCTTT; CDR3aa: CASSYILQGAFGAFF
d_gene: TRBD2; v_gene: TRBV24-1; abundance: .; j_gene: TRBJ2-1; CDR3nt: TGTGCCACCAGTGATTTTTCTCGAACTAGCGGGAGAAATGAGCAGTTCTTC; CDR3aa: CATSDFSRTSGRNEQFF
d_gene: TRBD1; v_gene: TRBV9; abundance: .; j_gene: TRBJ1-1; CDR3nt: TGTGCCAGCAGCGTAGGGGACAGGCCGAACACTGAAGCTTTCTTT; CDR3aa: CASSVGDRPNTEAFF
d_gene: TRBD1; v_gene: TRBV18; abundance: .; j_gene: TRBJ1-1; CDR3nt: TGTGCCAGCTCACCCAAGGGACAGGGCGAAGCTTTCTTT; CDR3aa: CASSPKGQGEAFF
d_gene: TRBD1; v_gene: TRBV9; abundance: .; j_gene: TRBJ1-2; CDR3nt: TGTGCCAGCAGCGTAGATCCAATGGGGACAGTCTATGGCTACACCTTC; CDR3aa: CASSVDPMGTVYGYTF
d_gene: TRBD2; v_gene: TRBV5-1; abundance: .; j_gene: TRBJ2-4; CDR3nt: TGCGCCAGCAGCTTGGTTCCTAGCGGGAGAGAAAACATTCAGTACTTC; CDR3aa: CASSLVPSGRENIQYF
d_gene: .; v_gene: TRBV5-1; abundance: .; j_gene: TRBJ2-7; CDR3nt: TGCGCCAGCAGCCCATCGGCGGGACAGAGCATTTACGAGCAGTACTTC; CDR3aa: CASSPSAGQSIYEQYF
d_gene: .; v_gene: TRBV19; abundance: .; j_gene: TRBJ1-5; CDR3nt: TGTGCCAGTAGTGTGGGCGGACAGATCAATCAGCCCCAGCATTTT; CDR3aa: CASSVGGQINQPQHF
d_gene: .; v_gene: TRBV21-1; abundance: .; j_gene: TRBJ2-5; CDR3nt: TGTGCCAGCAGCAAAGGAGAAGGGAGGACTAGCGGAAAAGAGACCCAGTACTTC; CDR3aa: CASSKGEGRTSGKETQYF
d_gene: TRBD2; v_gene: TRBV5-1; abundance: .; j_gene: TRBJ2-1; CDR3nt: TGCGCCAGCAGCTTGAACCCCGGACTAGCGGGACGATACAATGAGCAGTTCTTC; CDR3aa: CASSLNPGLAGRYNEQFF
d_gene: TRBD1; v_gene: TRBV28; abundance: once; j_gene: TRBJ2-1; CDR3nt: TGTGCCAGCAGGGGAACAGGGGGAAGGGGTGAGCAGTTCTTC; CDR3aa: CASRGTGGRGEQFF
d_gene: TRBD1; v_gene: TRBV10-3; abundance: .; j_gene: TRBJ2-1; CDR3nt: TGTGCCATCAGTGGGGACAGCAATGAGCAGTTCTTC; CDR3aa: CAISGDSNEQFF
d_gene: TRBD1; v_gene: TRBV6-5; abundance: few; j_gene: TRBJ1-1; CDR3nt: TGTGCCAGCAGGCCCGGGACAGCAAACACTGAAGCTTTCTTT; CDR3aa: CASRPGTANTEAFF
d_gene: .; v_gene: TRBV5-1; abundance: .; j_gene: TRBJ1-3; CDR3nt: TGCGCCAGCAGCTTGGGGCGGCAGGGGAACACCATATATTTT; CDR3aa: CASSLGRQGNTIYF
d_gene: TRBD2; v_gene: TRBV14; abundance: .; j_gene: TRBJ2-3; CDR3nt: TGTGCCAGCAGCCACGGTTGGGGAAGCGGGAGGGCCTCCAGGAGCACAGATACGCAGTATTTT; CDR3aa: CASSHGWGSGRASRSTDTQYF
d_gene: .; v_gene: TRBV2; abundance: .; j_gene: TRBJ2-7; CDR3nt: TGTGCCAGCAGTGGACAGGTCGTATCCTACGAGCAGTACTTC; CDR3aa: CASSGQVVSYEQYF
d_gene: .; v_gene: TRBV7-3; abundance: .; j_gene: TRBJ2-3; CDR3nt: TGTGCCAGCAGCTTAATCCAGGGCCACACAGATACGCAGTATTTT; CDR3aa: CASSLIQGHTDTQYF
d_gene: .; v_gene: TRBV6-5; abundance: .; j_gene: TRBJ1-2; CDR3nt: TGTGCCAGCAGGCCGGGGGGACGCCTTAACTATGGCTACACCTTC; CDR3aa: CASRPGGRLNYGYTF
d_gene: TRBD2; v_gene: TRBV10-2; abundance: .; j_gene: TRBJ2-7; CDR3nt: TGCGCCAGCAGGTTTACTAGCGGGCTACCCTACGAGCAGTACTTC; CDR3aa: CASRFTSGLPYEQYF
d_gene: TRBD2; v_gene: TRBV28; abundance: .; j_gene: TRBJ2-1; CDR3nt: TGTGCCAGCAGGGTCGGGAGGGCCTTGAATGAGCAGTTCTTC; CDR3aa: CASRVGRALNEQFF
d_gene: .; v_gene: TRBV6-1; abundance: few; j_gene: TRBJ1-1; CDR3nt: TGTGCCAGCAGTGAAGCACAGGGAGTGATCACTGAAGCTTTCTTT; CDR3aa: CASSEAQGVITEAFF
d_gene: .; v_gene: TRBV14; abundance: .; j_gene: TRBJ1-1; CDR3nt: TGTGCCAGCAGACCCACTGGGGCGAACACTGAAGCTTTCTTT; CDR3aa: CASRPTGANTEAFF
d_gene: .; v_gene: TRBV20-1; abundance: .; j_gene: TRBJ2-3; CDR3nt: TGCAGTGCTAGTGACATGAGCGCCTTAACAGATACGCAGTATTTT; CDR3aa: CSASDMSALTDTQYF
d_gene: .; v_gene: TRBV28; abundance: .; j_gene: TRBJ2-6; CDR3nt: TGTGCCAGCAGAGGGGCGGTGGGCTCTGGGGCCAACGTCCTGACTTTC; CDR3aa: CASRGAVGSGANVLTF
d_gene: TRBD1; v_gene: TRBV5-1; abundance: .; j_gene: TRBJ2-2; CDR3nt: TGCGCCAGCAGCTCCGGGACAGGGGTTAGCGGGGAGCTGTTTTTT; CDR3aa: CASSSGTGVSGELFF
d_gene: .; v_gene: TRBV2; abundance: many; j_gene: TRBJ2-5; CDR3nt: TGTGCCAGCAGTGAAATAGAAAACCAAGAGACCCAGTACTTC; CDR3aa: CASSEIENQETQYF
d_gene: TRBD1; v_gene: TRBV7-2; abundance: .; j_gene: TRBJ2-7; CDR3nt: TGTGCCAGCAGCTTATTTTGGGACAGGGAGACCTACGAGCAGTACTTC; CDR3aa: CASSLFWDRETYEQYF
d_gene: TRBD2; v_gene: TRBV7-8; abundance: .; j_gene: TRBJ2-1; CDR3nt: TGTGCCAGCATTCCCGGGGGGACTCGACTGGTCAATGAGCAGTTCTTC; CDR3aa: CASIPGGTRLVNEQFF
d_gene: .; v_gene: TRBV6-5; abundance: .; j_gene: TRBJ2-2; CDR3nt: TGTGCCAGCAGGGGGCGGGAGAACACCGGGGAGCTGTTTTTT; CDR3aa: CASRGRENTGELFF
d_gene: TRBD1; v_gene: TRBV28; abundance: .; j_gene: TRBJ1-5; CDR3nt: TGTGCCAGCAGGCGACGACAGGGGGCTTATAATCAGCCCCAGCATTTT; CDR3aa: CASRRRQGAYNQPQHF